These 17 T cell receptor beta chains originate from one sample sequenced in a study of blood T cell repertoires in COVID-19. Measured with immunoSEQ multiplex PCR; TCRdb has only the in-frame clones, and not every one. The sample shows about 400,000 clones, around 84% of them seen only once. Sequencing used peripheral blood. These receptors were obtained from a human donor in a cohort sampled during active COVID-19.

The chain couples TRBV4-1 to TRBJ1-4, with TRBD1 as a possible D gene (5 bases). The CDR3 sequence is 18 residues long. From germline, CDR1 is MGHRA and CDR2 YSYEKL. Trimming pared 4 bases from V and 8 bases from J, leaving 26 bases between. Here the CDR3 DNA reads TGCGCCAGCAGCCCGTCAGGGATTCTTTTCATAGTGAAGGAAAAACTGTTTTTT. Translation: CASSPSGILFIVKEKLFF.

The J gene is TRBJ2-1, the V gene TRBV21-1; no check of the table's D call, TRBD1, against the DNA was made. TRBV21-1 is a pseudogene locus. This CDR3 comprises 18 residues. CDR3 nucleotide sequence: TGTGCCAGCAACCCGGCGCCTAGGGAGGACAGGGTTAAGAATGAGCAGTTCTTC. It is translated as CASNPAPREDRVKNEQFF.

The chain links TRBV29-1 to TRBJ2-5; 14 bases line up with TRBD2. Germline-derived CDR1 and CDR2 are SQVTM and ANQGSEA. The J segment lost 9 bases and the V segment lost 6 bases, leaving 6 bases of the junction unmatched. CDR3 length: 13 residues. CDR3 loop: CSVRTSGRMSQYF. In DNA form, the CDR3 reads TGCAGCGTAAGGACTAGCGGGAGGATGTCCCAGTACTTC.

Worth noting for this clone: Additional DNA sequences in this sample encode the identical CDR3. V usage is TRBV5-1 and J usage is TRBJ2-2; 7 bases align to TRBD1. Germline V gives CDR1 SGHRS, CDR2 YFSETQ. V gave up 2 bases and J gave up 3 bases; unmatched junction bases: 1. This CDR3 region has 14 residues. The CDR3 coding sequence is TGCGCCAGCAGCTTTACAGGGGACACCGGGGAGCTGTTTTTT. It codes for CASSFTGDTGELFF.

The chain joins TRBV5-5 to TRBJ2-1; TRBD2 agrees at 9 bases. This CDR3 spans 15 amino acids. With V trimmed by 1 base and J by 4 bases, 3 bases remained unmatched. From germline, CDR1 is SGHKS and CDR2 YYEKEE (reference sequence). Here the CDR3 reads CASSLMTSGYNEQFF. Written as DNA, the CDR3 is TGTGCCAGCAGCTTGATGACTAGCGGATACAATGAGCAGTTCTTC.

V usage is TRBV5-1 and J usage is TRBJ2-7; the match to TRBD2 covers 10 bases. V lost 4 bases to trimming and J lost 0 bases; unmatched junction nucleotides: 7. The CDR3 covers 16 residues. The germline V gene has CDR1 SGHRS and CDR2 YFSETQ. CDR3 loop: CASSAKIAGGSYEQYF. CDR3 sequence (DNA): TGCGCCAGCAGCGCAAAAATAGCGGGGGGCTCCTACGAGCAGTACTTC.

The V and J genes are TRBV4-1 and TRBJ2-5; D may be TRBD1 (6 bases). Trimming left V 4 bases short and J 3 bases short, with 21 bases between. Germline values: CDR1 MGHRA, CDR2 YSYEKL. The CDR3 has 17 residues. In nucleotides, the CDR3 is TGCGCCAGCAGCCCTCCCCGGACAGAACCAGATAAAGAGACCCAGTACTTC. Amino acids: CASSPPRTEPDKETQYF.

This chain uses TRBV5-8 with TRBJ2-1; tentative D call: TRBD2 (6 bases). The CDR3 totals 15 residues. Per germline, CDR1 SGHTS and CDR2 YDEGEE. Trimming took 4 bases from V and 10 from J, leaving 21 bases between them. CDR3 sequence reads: CASSRRAGYGGEQFF. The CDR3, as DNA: TGTGCCAGCAGCCGGAGAGCCGGATACGGAGGGGAGCAGTTCTTC.

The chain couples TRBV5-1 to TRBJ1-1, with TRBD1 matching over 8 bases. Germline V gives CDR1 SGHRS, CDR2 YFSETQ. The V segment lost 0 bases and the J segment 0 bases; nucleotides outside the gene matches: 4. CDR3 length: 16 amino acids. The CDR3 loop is CASSLGTGIMNTEAFF. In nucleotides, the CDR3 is TGCGCCAGCAGCTTGGGGACAGGGATAATGAACACTGAAGCTTTCTTT.

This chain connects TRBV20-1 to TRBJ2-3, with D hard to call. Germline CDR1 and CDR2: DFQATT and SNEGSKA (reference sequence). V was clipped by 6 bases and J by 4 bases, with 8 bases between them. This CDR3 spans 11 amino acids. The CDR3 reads CSAPLPDTQYF. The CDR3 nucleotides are TGCAGTGCCCCTCTCCCAGATACGCAGTATTTT.

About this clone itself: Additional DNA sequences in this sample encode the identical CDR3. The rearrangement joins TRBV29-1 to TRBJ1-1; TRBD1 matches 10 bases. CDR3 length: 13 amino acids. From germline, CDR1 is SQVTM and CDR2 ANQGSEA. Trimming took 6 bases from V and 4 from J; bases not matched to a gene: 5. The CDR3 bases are TGCAGCGTCCCACGGACAGGGGGCACTGAAGCTTTCTTT. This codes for CSVPRTGGTEAFF.

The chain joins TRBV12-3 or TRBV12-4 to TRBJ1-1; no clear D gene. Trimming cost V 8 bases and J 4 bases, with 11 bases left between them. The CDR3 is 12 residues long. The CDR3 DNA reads TGTGCCAGCTCCCACTCTTCCACTGAAGCTTTCTTT. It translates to CASSHSSTEAFF.

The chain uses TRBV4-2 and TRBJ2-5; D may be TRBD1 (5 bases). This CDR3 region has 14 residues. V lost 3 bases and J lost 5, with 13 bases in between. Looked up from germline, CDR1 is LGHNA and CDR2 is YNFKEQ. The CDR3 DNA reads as TGTGCCAGCAGCCAGGCAGGGTATGCGGAGACCCAGTACTTC. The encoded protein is CASSQAGYAETQYF.

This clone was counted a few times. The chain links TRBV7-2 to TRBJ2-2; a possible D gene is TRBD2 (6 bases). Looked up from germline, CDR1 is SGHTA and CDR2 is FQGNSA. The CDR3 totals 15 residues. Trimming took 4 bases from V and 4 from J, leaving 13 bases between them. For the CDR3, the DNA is TGTGCCAGCAGCTCTTGGACTAACCCCACCGGGGAGCTGTTTTTT. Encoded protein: CASSSWTNPTGELFF.

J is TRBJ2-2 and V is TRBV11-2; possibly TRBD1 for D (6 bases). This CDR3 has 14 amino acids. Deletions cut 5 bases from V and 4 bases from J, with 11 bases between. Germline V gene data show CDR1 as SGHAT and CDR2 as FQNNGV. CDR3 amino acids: CASSADRSTGELFF. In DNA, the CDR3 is TGTGCCAGCAGCGCCGACAGGAGCACCGGGGAGCTGTTTTTT.

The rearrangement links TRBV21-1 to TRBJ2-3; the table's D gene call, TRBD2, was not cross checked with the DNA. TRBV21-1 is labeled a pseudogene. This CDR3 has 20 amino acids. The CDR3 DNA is TGTGCCAGCATCCGAAGACTAGCGGGAGGGCAGGCGCACGCGACAGATACGCAGTATTTT. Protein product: CASIRRLAGGQAHATDTQYF.

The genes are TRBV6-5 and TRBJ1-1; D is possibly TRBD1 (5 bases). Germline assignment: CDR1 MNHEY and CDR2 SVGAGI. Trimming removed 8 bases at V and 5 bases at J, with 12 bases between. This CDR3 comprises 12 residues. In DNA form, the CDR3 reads TGTGCCAGCCGAAAAGGGGAAACTGAAGCTTTCTTT. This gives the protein CASRKGETEAFF.